This TCR beta chain was profiled in a study of blood T cell repertoires in COVID-19. Data came from immunoSEQ multiplex PCR; TCRdb stores just in-frame clones and leaves some out. The sample has 350,000 to 450,000 clones; more than 75% are singletons. This CDR3 region has 14 residues. Germline V lookup: CDR1 SGHNT, CDR2 YYREEE (reference sequence). V was pared by 5 bases and J by 1 base, with 13 bases between. Sequencing used peripheral blood. J is TRBJ2-7 and V is TRBV5-4; D remains ambiguous. The TCR was taken from a human donor in a cohort sampled during active COVID-19. Written as DNA, the CDR3 is TGTGCCAGCAGTCCCGGAGTTGGGTCCTACGAGCAGTACTTC. Translation gives CASSPGVGSYEQYF.